This TCR beta chain derives from a study of CD8 T cells in ankylosing spondylitis. Study results and limitations: Disease-linked clones, CD8+, were relatively rare in peripheral blood. In ankylosing spondylitis patients, matched synovial fluid reportedly showed significant enrichment of disease-linked clones. Certain motif variants had earlier appeared in reactive arthritis synovial fluid and blood. What seemed typical of ankylosing spondylitis blood was a TCR beta motif built from 7 or 8 highly homologous variants.

Construction of TCR beta libraries was performed using quantitative 5'-RACE with molecular barcodes. In TCRdb, the 5' RACE reads were re-called with MiXCR into one record per CDR3 protein. The table includes around 770,000 distinct CDR3 sequences, about an eighth detected once. CDR1 and CDR2 from the germline V gene are LGHNA and YNFKEQ. The CDR3 runs 15 residues. V lost 8 bases to trimming and J lost 3 bases, with 16 bases between them. This clonotype came up many times. As yet, its antigen is unknown. Sequenced input: blood, either unsorted or a sorted T cell fraction (not recorded which). This TCR came from a male donor with ankylosing spondylitis. The chain combines TRBV4-2 with TRBJ2-2, with D unclear. The CDR3 DNA sequence: TGTGCCAGCCAAGACACGTTGTCGGACACCGGGGAGCTGTTTTTT. This translates into CASQDTLSDTGELFF.